The 7 T cell receptor beta chains below come from one sample, sequenced in a study of Ad26.COV2.S vaccination and SARS-CoV-2 variants. Treatment: about 20 received Ad26.COV2.S at low or high dose, single or two shots; 5 received placebo; per-sample allocation not given. Repertoires come from day 63 after the first vaccine or placebo injection. Only in-frame clones appear in the TCRdb table, and some are missing; sequencing was by immunoSEQ multiplex PCR. The sample lists about 420,000 clones; approximately 90% were seen once. The material was peripheral blood, obtained in a trial of Ad26.COV2.S vaccine versus placebo. The receptors were gathered from a person between 18 and 59 years old who received the Ad26.COV2.S COVID-19 vaccine or a placebo.

V gene TRBV7-9 combines with J gene TRBJ2-2, with TRBD1 matching over 7 bases. In germline, CDR1 is SEHNR, CDR2 FQNEAQ (reference sequence). The ends lost 3 bases at V and 0 bases at J; junction bases unmatched: 4. This CDR3 comprises 16 residues. The CDR3 is CASSLPGQPNTGELFF. DNA for the CDR3: TGTGCCAGCAGCTTGCCGGGACAGCCGAACACCGGGGAGCTGTTTTTT.

J is TRBJ1-5 and V is TRBV5-1, with 10 bases fitting TRBD1. The CDR3 runs 14 residues. Germline V gives CDR1 SGHRS, CDR2 YFSETQ. The V segment lost 4 bases and the J segment 5 bases; nucleotides outside the gene matches: 3. The CDR3 is CASSAGTGDQPQHF. CDR3 coding DNA: TGCGCCAGCAGCGCCGGGACAGGGGATCAGCCCCAGCATTTT.

The chain has TRBV14 and TRBJ2-7; D may match TRBD1 or TRBD2 (5 bases each). Germline CDR1 reads SGHDN; CDR2 reads FVKESK. The CDR3 is 13 residues long. The V and J ends lost 4 bases and 2 bases respectively, with 9 bases between them. CDR3 in amino acids: CASSRWGTYEQYF. The CDR3 nucleotides read TGTGCCAGCAGCCGATGGGGGACCTACGAGCAGTACTTC.

CDR3 region: CASSHGLNTGELFF. In nucleotides, the CDR3 is TGTGCCAGCAGCCACGGACTGAACACCGGGGAGCTGTTTTTT. This chain links TRBV5-4 with TRBJ2-2, with D possibly matching TRBD2 (5 bases). V dropped 4 bases and J dropped 1 base, with 8 bases sitting between them. In germline, CDR1 is SGHNT, CDR2 YYREEE (reference sequence). CDR3 length: 14 amino acids.

This clone has just one count. The sample holds other DNA sequences that translate to the same CDR3. V usage is TRBV6-5 and J usage is TRBJ1-3; weak D call: TRBD1 (5 bases). CDR3 length: 14 amino acids. Germline CDR1 is MNHEY and CDR2 is SVGAGI. Between the trimmed V and J ends, which lost 4 bases and 3 bases, there was a span of 10 bases. CDR3 DNA: TGTGCCAGCAGTTTGCAGGGAGTTGGAAACACCATATATTTT. Encoded protein: CASSLQGVGNTIYF.

The gene calls are TRBV12-3 or TRBV12-4 and TRBJ1-2, with D possibly matching TRBD1 (5 bases). Trimming removed 8 bases at V and 6 bases at J, with 16 bases between. The CDR3 runs to 13 residues. In DNA form, the CDR3 reads TGTGCCAGCCGTCCAACCGGGGGGAATGGCTACACCTTC. The encoded protein is CASRPTGGNGYTF.

This clone was detected once. The genes are TRBV30 and TRBJ2-5; no clear D gene. CDR3 length: 11 residues. Germline CDR1 reads GTSNPN; CDR2 reads SVGIG (reference sequence). Trimming removed 0 bases from V and 7 bases from J, with 6 bases in between. The CDR3 region is CAWSVSGTQYF. CDR3 bases: TGTGCCTGGAGTGTATCTGGGACCCAGTACTTC. Full variable domain (rest looked up from reference TRBV30 and TRBJ2-5): SQTIHQWPATLVQPVGSPLSLECTVEGTSNPNLYWYRQAAGRGLQLLFYSVGIGQISSEVPQNLSASRPQDRQFILSSKKLLLSDSGFYLCAWSVSGTQYFGPGTRLLVL.